Following are 23 T cell receptor beta chains from one sample sequenced in a study of cytomegalovirus exposure and HLA in healthy donors (dated by TCRdb to 2016 to 2017). Library preparation employed the immunoSEQ multiplex PCR assay. For the multiplex PCR, a mixture combining 60 forward primers for TCR Vbeta segments and 13 reverse primers for TCR Jbeta segments was used. What TCRdb holds here is the immuneACCESS table cut down to in-frame rearrangements. Part of the clones is not present; checked against another copy, under half of the missing clones reflect an unresolved V gene, and the others are unexplained. In this sample the table shows 90,000 to 150,000 clones, about two thirds of which occur a single time. The ten largest clonotypes hold about 8.2% of the sample. What was sequenced was PBMCs. All receptors derive from a woman between 40 and 50 years old in good health and CMV-seropositive.

The chain carries TRBV6-5 and TRBJ2-3; D is unclear. Per germline, CDR1 MNHEY and CDR2 SVGAGI. The V end lost 3 bases, the J end lost 0 bases, and 4 bases lay between the germline ends. The CDR3 is 13 amino acids. CDR3 nucleotide sequence: TGTGCCAGCAGTTATGGCAGCACAGATACGCAGTATTTT. This gives the protein CASSYGSTDTQYF.

This chain connects TRBV9 to TRBJ1-1; the match to TRBD1 covers 9 bases. The CDR3 totals 14 residues. CDR1 SGDLS and CDR2 YYNGEE come from the germline V gene. Germline trimming cut 4 bases from V and 5 bases from J; bases unmatched to any gene: 6. Here the CDR3 reads CASSIGQGRTEAFF. The CDR3 DNA reads as TGTGCCAGCAGCATCGGACAGGGGAGAACTGAAGCTTTCTTT. Based on the CDR3 plus reference TRBV9 and TRBJ1-1, the full variable domain is DSGVTQTPKHLITATGQRVTLRCSPRSGDLSVYWYQQSLDQGLQFLIQYYNGEERAKGNILERFSAQQFPDLHSELNLSSLELGDSALYFCASSIGQGRTEAFFGQGTRLTVV.

This chain uses TRBV27 with TRBJ2-7, with TRBD1 matching over 7 bases. J gave up 0 bases and V 2 bases, and 1 base lay outside the gene matches. The CDR3 contains 14 residues. Germline V lookup: CDR1 MNHEY, CDR2 SMNVEV (reference sequence). In DNA, the CDR3 is TGTGCCAGCAGTTTAGACAGGGTCTCCTACGAGCAGTACTTC. Its protein is CASSLDRVSYEQYF.

This chain joins TRBV2 and TRBJ2-7; TRBD1 might be the D (5 bases). Germline V CDR1 and CDR2: SNHLY, FYNNEI. Trimming pared 4 bases from V and 6 bases from J, leaving 13 bases between. This CDR3 is 13 amino acids long. CDR3 loop: CASSGGSTGEQYF. Here the CDR3 DNA reads TGTGCCAGCAGTGGTGGGTCCACAGGCGAGCAGTACTTC.

This clone appeared a few times. The chain has TRBV15 and TRBJ2-7, with a weak D call TRBD2 (5 bases). The CDR3 totals 15 residues. Trimming removed 5 bases at V and 5 bases at J, with 19 bases between. Germline values: CDR1 LNHNV, CDR2 YYDKDF (reference sequence). The DNA of the CDR3 is TGTGCCACCAGCTTTACTGGGCGAGGGTGGGACGAGCAGTACTTC. Amino acid sequence: CATSFTGRGWDEQYF.

This chain uses TRBV4-2 with TRBJ2-3, with D tentatively TRBD1 (5 bases). The length of the CDR3 is 14 residues. CDR1 LGHNA and CDR2 YNFKEQ come from the germline V gene. V was clipped by 0 bases and J by 5 bases, with 9 bases between them. CDR3 in amino acids: CASSQEGAEDTQYF. In nucleotides, the CDR3 is TGTGCCAGCAGCCAAGAAGGGGCAGAAGATACGCAGTATTTT.

This rearrangement joins TRBV4-1 to TRBJ2-7; 12 bases match TRBD2. Germline assignment: CDR1 MGHRA and CDR2 YSYEKL. Trimming removed 0 bases from V and 1 base from J; junction bases left unmatched: 4. The CDR3 length is 17 residues. This CDR3 is CASSQDKLAGGSYEQYF. CDR3 nucleotides: TGCGCCAGCAGCCAAGATAAACTAGCGGGGGGTTCCTACGAGCAGTACTTC.

The CDR3 loop is CASSLDRGLSYEQYF. The CDR3 DNA follows: TGTGCCAGCAGCTTGGACCGGGGATTATCCTACGAGCAGTACTTC. The chain is built from TRBV5-6 and TRBJ2-7; a possible D gene is TRBD2 (5 bases). Germline-derived CDR1 and CDR2 are SGHDT and YYEEEE. Between the trimmed V and J ends, which lost 0 bases and 1 base, there was a span of 11 bases. This CDR3 comprises 15 residues.

CDR3 sequence reads: CASSSSGGQPQHF. CDR3 sequence (DNA): TGCGCCAGCAGCTCCTCGGGCGGGCAGCCCCAGCATTTT. The V and J genes are TRBV5-1 and TRBJ1-5; D gene ambiguous. CDR3 length: 13 amino acids. Germline V gene lookup returns CDR1 SGHRS and CDR2 YFSETQ. V was shortened by 3 bases and J by 7 bases, with 11 bases between the two germline ends.

The chain uses TRBV9 and TRBJ2-1, with D possibly TRBD1 on 6 matching bases. V lost 2 bases to trimming and J lost 1 base, with 10 bases between them. Germline lookup yields CDR1 SGDLS and CDR2 YYNGEE. There are 15 residues in the CDR3. The CDR3 loop is CASSVGDNSYNEQFF. The DNA of the CDR3 is TGTGCCAGCAGCGTTGGGGACAATTCCTACAATGAGCAGTTCTTC.

The CDR3 here is CASNRGGETQYF. The DNA of the CDR3 is TGTGCCAGTAACCGCGGGGGGGAGACCCAGTACTTC. This chain connects TRBV25-1 to TRBJ2-5; 8 nucleotides line up with TRBD2. This CDR3 is built from 12 residues. Germline CDR1 is MGHDK and CDR2 is SYGVNS. With V trimmed by 9 bases and J by 5 bases, 5 bases remained unmatched.

The genes are TRBV6-5 and TRBJ2-7; the match to TRBD2 covers 7 bases. Germline CDR1 is MNHEY and CDR2 is SVGAGI. V lost 7 bases, J lost 7 bases, and 13 bases stayed unmatched. The CDR3 length is 14 residues. CDR3 amino acids: CASTPGGPPKEQYF. The CDR3 DNA sequence: TGTGCCAGCACTCCGGGGGGTCCCCCGAAAGAGCAGTACTTC.

This clone appeared once. The rearrangement joins TRBV15 to TRBJ1-2; D not resolved. This CDR3 comprises 13 residues. Germline lookup yields CDR1 LNHNV and CDR2 YYDKDF (reference sequence). Trimming removed 3 bases from V and 8 bases from J, with 13 bases in between. CDR3 in amino acids: CATSSLMGLGYTF. DNA of the CDR3: TGTGCCACCAGCAGCCTTATGGGCTTAGGCTACACCTTC.

The chain joins TRBV6-5 to TRBJ1-2; TRBD1 matches 9 bases. The V segment lost 2 bases and the J segment 4 bases; nucleotides outside the gene matches: 8. This CDR3 spans 16 amino acids. Germline CDR1 MNHEY, CDR2 SVGAGI. CDR3: CASSYGDRAGGYGYTF. In DNA form, the CDR3 reads TGTGCCAGCAGTTACGGGGACAGGGCAGGAGGCTATGGCTACACCTTC.

The rearrangement links TRBV6-5 to TRBJ1-2; tentative D call: TRBD1 (5 bases). In germline, CDR1 is MNHEY, CDR2 SVGAGI. The CDR3 covers 14 residues. V dropped 5 bases and J dropped 4 bases, with 14 bases sitting between them. The CDR3: CASSAGGSSYGYTF. The DNA of the CDR3 is TGTGCCAGCAGTGCGGGGGGTAGCAGCTATGGCTACACCTTC.

V usage is TRBV19 and J usage is TRBJ2-5; D not resolved. Trimming left V 2 bases short and J 2 bases short, with 6 bases between. CDR3 length equals 13 residues. Germline lookup yields CDR1 LNHDA and CDR2 SQIVND (reference sequence). The CDR3 DNA follows: TGTGCCAGTAGTATACAGGATCAAGAGACCCAGTACTTC. Its protein is CASSIQDQETQYF.

This chain connects TRBV5-1 to TRBJ1-6, with 9 bases aligning to TRBD1. The CDR3 loop spans 15 amino acids. Germline assignment: CDR1 SGHRS and CDR2 YFSETQ. Germline trimming cut 3 bases from V and 5 bases from J; bases unmatched to any gene: 3. The CDR3 loop is CASSSDRGNNSPLHF. The CDR3 nucleotides are TGCGCCAGCAGCTCGGACAGGGGTAATAATTCACCCCTCCACTTT.

V gene TRBV4-1 combines with J gene TRBJ2-7; TRBD1 is a possible D gene (6 bases). V lost 2 bases and J lost 3, with 11 bases in between. The CDR3 loop spans 14 amino acids. From germline, CDR1 is MGHRA and CDR2 YSYEKL. CDR3 in amino acids: CASSQLIQGYEQYF. The CDR3 nucleotides are TGCGCCAGCAGCCAACTAATACAGGGCTACGAGCAGTACTTC.

The J gene is TRBJ2-7, the V gene TRBV5-4, with a weak D call TRBD1 (6 bases). Deletions cut 2 bases from V and 2 bases from J, with 11 bases between. Germline CDR1 is SGHNT and CDR2 is YYREEE (reference sequence). CDR3 length equals 14 residues. DNA of the CDR3: TGTGCCAGCAGCTTCCGGGACATAACCTACGAGCAGTACTTC. Translated: CASSFRDITYEQYF. Based on the CDR3 plus reference TRBV5-4 and TRBJ2-7, the full variable domain is ETGVTQSPTHLIKTRGQQVTLRCSSQSGHNTVSWYQQALGQGPQFIFQYYREEENGRGNFPPRFSGLQFPNYSSELNVNALELDDSALYLCASSFRDITYEQYFGPGTRLTVT.

This chain joins TRBV7-3 and TRBJ1-2; 10 bases are shared with TRBD1. V shed 0 bases, J shed 5 bases, and the junction held 6 bases outside the gene matches. Per the germline V gene, CDR1 is SGHTA and CDR2 is FQGTGA. The length of the CDR3 is 16 residues. CDR3 in DNA: TGTGCCAGCAGCTTAACCGGGGACAGGGGAGGGTATGGCTACACCTTC. Amino acid sequence: CASSLTGDRGGYGYTF.

The chain combines TRBV6-4 with TRBJ1-1; 7 bases map to TRBD1. This CDR3 is 14 amino acids long. Per the germline V gene, CDR1 is MRHNA and CDR2 is SNTAGT. Trimming removed 5 bases from V and 7 bases from J; junction bases left unmatched: 10. In DNA form, the CDR3 reads TGTGCCAGCAGTTCCTCCGGGACAGCGGTTGAAGCTTTCTTT. Translated, it gives CASSSSGTAVEAFF.

The V and J genes are TRBV7-2 and TRBJ2-1; TRBD2 matches at 11 bases. Germline V gene lookup returns CDR1 SGHTA and CDR2 FQGNSA. V lost 4 bases and J lost 3; bases outside the gene matches: 8. The CDR3 has 17 residues. The DNA for the CDR3 is TGTGCCAGCAGCTCCTCGGTAGCGGGGGGGCTCTACAATGAGCAGTTCTTC. It encodes CASSSSVAGGLYNEQFF.

The chain joins TRBV4-1 to TRBJ1-1; 12 nucleotides agree with TRBD1. The CDR3 runs to 17 residues. The V gene end was trimmed by 1 base and the J gene end by 5 bases; junction bases not matched to a gene: 8. Germline V lookup: CDR1 MGHRA, CDR2 YSYEKL. Here the CDR3 reads CASSQAPGQGAGTEAFF. In DNA, the CDR3 is TGCGCCAGCAGCCAAGCCCCGGGACAGGGGGCTGGAACTGAAGCTTTCTTT.